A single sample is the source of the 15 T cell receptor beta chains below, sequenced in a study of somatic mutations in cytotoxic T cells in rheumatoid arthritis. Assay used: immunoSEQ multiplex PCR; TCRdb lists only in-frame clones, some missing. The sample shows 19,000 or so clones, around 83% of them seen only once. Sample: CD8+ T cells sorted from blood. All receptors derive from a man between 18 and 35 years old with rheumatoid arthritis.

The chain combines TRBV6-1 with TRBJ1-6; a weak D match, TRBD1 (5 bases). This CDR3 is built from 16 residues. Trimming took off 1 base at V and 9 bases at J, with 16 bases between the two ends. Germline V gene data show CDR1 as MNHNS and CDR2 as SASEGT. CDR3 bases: TGTGCCAGCAGTGAAGTCCCGACAGTTATAGGTTCACCCCTCCACTTT. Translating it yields CASSEVPTVIGSPLHF.

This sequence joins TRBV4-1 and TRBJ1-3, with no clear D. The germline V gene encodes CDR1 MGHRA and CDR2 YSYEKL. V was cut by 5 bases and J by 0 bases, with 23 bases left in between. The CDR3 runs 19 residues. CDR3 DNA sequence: TGCGCCAGCAGCTCCAGAGGGAGGGCAGGCCGAAGCTCTGGAAACACCATATATTTT. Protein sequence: CASSSRGRAGRSSGNTIYF.

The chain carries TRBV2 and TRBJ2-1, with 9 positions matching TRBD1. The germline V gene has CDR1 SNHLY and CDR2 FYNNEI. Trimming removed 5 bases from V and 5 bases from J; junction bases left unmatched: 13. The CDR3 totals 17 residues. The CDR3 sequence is CASSQPLRDREDNEQFF. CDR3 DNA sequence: TGTGCCAGCAGTCAACCGCTCCGGGACAGGGAAGACAATGAGCAGTTCTTC.

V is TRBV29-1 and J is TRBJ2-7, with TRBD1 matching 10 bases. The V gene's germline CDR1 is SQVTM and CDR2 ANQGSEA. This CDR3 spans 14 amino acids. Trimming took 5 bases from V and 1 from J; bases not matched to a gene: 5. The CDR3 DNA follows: TGCAGCGTTCTCGGACAGGGGGTTTCCTACGAGCAGTACTTC. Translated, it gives CSVLGQGVSYEQYF.

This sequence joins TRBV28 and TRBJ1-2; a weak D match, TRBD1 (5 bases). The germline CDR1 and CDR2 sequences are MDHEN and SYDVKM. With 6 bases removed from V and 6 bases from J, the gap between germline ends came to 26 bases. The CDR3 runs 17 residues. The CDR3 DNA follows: TGTGCCAGCAGACCCCTCCTACCCTCAGGGACTCCTAATGGCTACACCTTC. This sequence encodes CASRPLLPSGTPNGYTF.

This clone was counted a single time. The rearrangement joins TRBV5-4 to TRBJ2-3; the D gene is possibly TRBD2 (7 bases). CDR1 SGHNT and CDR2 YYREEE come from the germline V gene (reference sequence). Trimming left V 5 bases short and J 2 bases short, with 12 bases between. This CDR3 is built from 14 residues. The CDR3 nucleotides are TGTGCCAGCAGGCGCGGGGGCTTCACAGATACGCAGTATTTT. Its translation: CASRRGGFTDTQYF.

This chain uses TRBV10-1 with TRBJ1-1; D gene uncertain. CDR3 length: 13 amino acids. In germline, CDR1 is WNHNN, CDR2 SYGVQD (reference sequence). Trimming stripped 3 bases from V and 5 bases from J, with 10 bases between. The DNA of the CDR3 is TGCGCCAGCAGTGATTCCCCAAGGACTGAAGCTTTCTTT. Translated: CASSDSPRTEAFF.

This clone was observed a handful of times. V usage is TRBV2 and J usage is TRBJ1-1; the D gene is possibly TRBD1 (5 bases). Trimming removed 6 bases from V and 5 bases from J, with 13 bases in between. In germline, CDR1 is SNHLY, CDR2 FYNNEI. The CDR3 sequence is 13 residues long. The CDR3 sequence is CASRLGVETEAFF. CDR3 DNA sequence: TGTGCCAGCAGATTAGGGGTTGAGACTGAAGCTTTCTTT.

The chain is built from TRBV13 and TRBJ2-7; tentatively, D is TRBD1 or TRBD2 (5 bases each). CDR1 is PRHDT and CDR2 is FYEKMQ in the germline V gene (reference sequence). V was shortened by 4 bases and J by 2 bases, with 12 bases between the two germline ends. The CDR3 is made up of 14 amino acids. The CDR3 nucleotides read TGTGCCAGCAGCTCCGGGACGTTAACCTACGAGCAGTACTTC. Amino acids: CASSSGTLTYEQYF.

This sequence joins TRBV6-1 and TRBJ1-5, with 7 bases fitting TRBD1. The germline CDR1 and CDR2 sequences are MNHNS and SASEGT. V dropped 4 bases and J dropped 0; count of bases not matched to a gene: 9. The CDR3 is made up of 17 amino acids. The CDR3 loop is CASSVSRGGYSNQPQHF. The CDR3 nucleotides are TGTGCCAGCAGTGTGTCACGAGGGGGCTATAGCAATCAGCCCCAGCATTTT.

DNA for the CDR3: TGCAGTGCTTCCGTCCGCTACGAGCAGTACTTC. It specifies CSASVRYEQYF. J is TRBJ2-7 and V is TRBV20-1; no firm D call. Germline CDR1 is DFQATT and CDR2 is SNEGSKA (reference sequence). The CDR3 consists of 11 residues. Trimming removed 5 bases from V and 3 bases from J, with 8 bases in between.

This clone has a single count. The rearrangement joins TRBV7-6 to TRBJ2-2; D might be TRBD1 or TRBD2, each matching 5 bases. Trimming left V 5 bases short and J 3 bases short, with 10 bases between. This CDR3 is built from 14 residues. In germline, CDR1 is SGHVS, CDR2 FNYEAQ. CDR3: CASSLQGDTGELFF. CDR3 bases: TGTGCCAGCAGCCTCCAGGGAGACACCGGGGAGCTGTTTTTT.

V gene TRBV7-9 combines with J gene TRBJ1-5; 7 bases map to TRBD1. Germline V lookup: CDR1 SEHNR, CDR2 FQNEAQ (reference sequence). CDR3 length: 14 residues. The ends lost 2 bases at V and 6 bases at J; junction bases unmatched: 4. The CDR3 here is CASSLQGEGQPQHF. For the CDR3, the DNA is TGTGCCAGCAGCTTACAGGGGGAGGGTCAGCCCCAGCATTTT.

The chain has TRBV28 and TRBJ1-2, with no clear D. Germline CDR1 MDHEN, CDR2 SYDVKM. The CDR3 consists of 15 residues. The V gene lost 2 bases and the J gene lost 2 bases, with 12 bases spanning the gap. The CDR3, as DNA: TGTGCCAGCAGTTTAATTAGGTTGGCAAACTATGGCTACACCTTC. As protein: CASSLIRLANYGYTF.

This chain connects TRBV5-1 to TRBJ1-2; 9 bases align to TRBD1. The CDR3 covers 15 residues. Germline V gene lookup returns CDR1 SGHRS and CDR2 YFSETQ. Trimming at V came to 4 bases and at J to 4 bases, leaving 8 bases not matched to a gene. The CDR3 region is CASSTTGGFTYGYTF. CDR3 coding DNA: TGCGCCAGCAGCACCACAGGGGGCTTTACCTATGGCTACACCTTC. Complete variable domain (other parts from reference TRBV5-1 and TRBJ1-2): KAGVTQTPRYLIKTRGQQVTLSCSPISGHRSVSWYQQTPGQGLQFLFEYFSETQRNKGNFPGRFSGRQFSNSRSEMNVSTLELGDSALYLCASSTTGGFTYGYTFGSGTRLTVV.